Presented here are 12 T cell receptor beta chains from one specimen sequenced in a study of T cells in Graves' hyperthyroidism and ophthalmopathy. From RNA transcripts, TCR beta CDR3 regions were amplified. Initially, a first-round RT-PCR of the TCR CDR3 employed the HTBI primer set. TCRdb reanalysed the multiplex PCR reads using MiXCR and keeps one entry per CDR3 protein. This sample has about 180,000 distinct CDR3 sequences; roughly 10% occur once, and the top ten carry 22%. Sample: blood. The receptors were sampled from a woman aged 18-29 years with Graves' hyperthyroidism that later progressed to Graves' ophthalmopathy.

This clonotype was counted between two and nine times. This chain uses TRBV27 with TRBJ1-5; 8 nucleotides match TRBD1. The V and J ends lost 5 bases and 5 bases, in that order; junction bases with no gene match: 8. The CDR3 runs to 15 residues. The germline V gene has CDR1 MNHEY and CDR2 SMNVEV (reference sequence). CDR3 bases: TGTGCCAGCAGTCTCCTCCCAGGGGGCGATCAGCCCCAGCATTTT. This sequence encodes CASSLLPGGDQPQHF.

This clonotype was observed many times. The chain links TRBV30 to TRBJ1-1; perhaps TRBD1 as D (5 bases). Germline loops: CDR1 GTSNPN, CDR2 SVGIG (reference sequence). The CDR3 has 16 residues. V was cut by 0 bases and J by 0 bases, with 14 bases left in between. This chain's CDR3 is CAWSVGQGLVNTEAFF. The CDR3 DNA is TGTGCCTGGAGTGTTGGGCAGGGATTAGTGAACACTGAAGCTTTCTTT.

This chain uses TRBV27 with TRBJ2-1, with TRBD1 identical over 7 bases. This CDR3 has 15 residues. The V and J ends lost 6 bases and 0 bases, in that order; junction bases with no gene match: 5. Germline CDR1 and CDR2: MNHEY and SMNVEV (reference sequence). This chain's CDR3 is CASSKRDSSYNEQFF. The DNA for the CDR3 is TGTGCCAGCAGCAAAAGGGACAGCTCCTACAATGAGCAGTTCTTC.

This clonotype has at least ten counts. V usage is TRBV19 and J usage is TRBJ2-3; D perhaps matches TRBD2 (6 bases). V was shortened by 3 bases and J by 2 bases, with 9 bases between the two germline ends. The germline V gene encodes CDR1 LNHDA and CDR2 SQIVND (reference sequence). The CDR3 sequence is 14 residues long. The CDR3 here is CASSMAGTTDTQYF. CDR3 bases: TGTGCCAGTAGTATGGCGGGAACCACAGATACGCAGTATTTT.

This clonotype was observed many times. This chain links TRBV7-8 with TRBJ2-5, with 13 bases identical to TRBD2. Trimming cost V 1 base and J 9 bases; bases outside gene matches: 11. This CDR3 has 17 residues. CDR1 and CDR2 (germline): SGHVS, FQNEAQ. This chain's CDR3 is CASSLVIGTSGVRAQYF. The CDR3 bases are TGTGCCAGCAGCTTAGTTATAGGGACTAGCGGGGTGAGGGCCCAGTACTTC.

This clonotype was picked up many times. The CDR3 sequence is CASSEGGQYNQPQHF. CDR3 sequence (DNA): TGTGCCAGCAGTGAAGGTGGACAGTACAATCAGCCCCAGCATTTT. The chain joins TRBV6-1 to TRBJ1-5; the D gene is possibly TRBD1 (6 bases). Germline V gene sequence: CDR1 MNHNS, CDR2 SASEGT. V lost 1 base and J 3 bases, leaving 10 bases between the germline ends. This CDR3 has 15 amino acids.

This chain links TRBV4-2 with TRBJ2-2; possibly TRBD1 for D (6 bases). This CDR3 is 19 amino acids long. Germline loops: CDR1 LGHNA, CDR2 YNFKEQ. Trimming left V 4 bases short and J 5 bases short, with 26 bases between. Here the CDR3 reads CASSPAGTSTTAETGELFF. CDR3 in DNA: TGTGCCAGCAGCCCCGCAGGGACATCCACGACGGCGGAGACCGGGGAGCTGTTTTTT.

This clonotype was recorded at least ten times. The chain couples TRBV6-1 to TRBJ1-1, with TRBD1 as a possible D gene (5 bases). V was cut by 4 bases and J by 4 bases, with 7 bases left in between. The CDR3 extends over 12 amino acids. Germline loops: CDR1 MNHNS, CDR2 SASEGT. CDR3 DNA: TGTGCCAGCAGTGCCAGGGTCACTGAAGCTTTCTTT. Protein product: CASSARVTEAFF.

In this sample, this clonotype turned up many times. The chain carries TRBV6-1 and TRBJ1-5; D gene uncertain. The CDR3 is 14 residues long. Looked up from germline, CDR1 is MNHNS and CDR2 is SASEGT. Deletions cut 3 bases from V and 5 bases from J, with 11 bases between. CDR3 sequence (DNA): TGTGCCAGCAGTGATCCCGGGGAGGATCAGCCCCAGCATTTT. Residues: CASSDPGEDQPQHF.

This clonotype was observed at least ten times. The chain is built from TRBV5-4 and TRBJ2-1; possible D gene TRBD2, 6 bases. Germline lookup yields CDR1 SGHNT and CDR2 YYREEE (reference sequence). The length of the CDR3 is 15 residues. The V and J ends lost 0 bases and 5 bases respectively, with 12 bases between them. The CDR3 DNA follows: TGTGCCAGCAGCTTGGACGGGGGTGTAAACAATGAGCAGTTCTTC. This gives the protein CASSLDGGVNNEQFF. Full variable domain (outside the CDR3, taken from reference TRBV5-4 and TRBJ2-1): ETGVTQSPTHLIKTRGQQVTLRCSSQSGHNTVSWYQQALGQGPQFIFQYYREEENGRGNFPPRFSGLQFPNYSSELNVNALELDDSALYLCASSLDGGVNNEQFFGPGTRLTVL.

This clonotype showed up many times. The chain is built from TRBV24-1 and TRBJ2-1; 7 bases fit TRBD2. CDR3 length: 16 residues. From germline, CDR1 is KGHDR and CDR2 SFDVKD. J was trimmed by 0 bases and V by 4 bases; bases with no gene match: 5. The DNA of the CDR3 is TGTGCCACCAGTGAGACCTGGACTAGCTCCTACAATGAGCAGTTCTTC. Translated: CATSETWTSSYNEQFF.

The rearrangement links TRBV25-1 to TRBJ2-6, with D perhaps matching TRBD2 (5 bases). The CDR3 has 24 residues. CDR1 and CDR2 (germline): MGHDK, SYGVNS. V lost 0 bases, J lost 0 bases, and 30 bases lay in between. The CDR3 region has the DNA TGTGCCAGCAGTGAATATAGGCGGAGGACGGTGTTCCCTTTCAAAGACTCTGGGGCCAACGTCCTGACTTTC. It codes for CASSEYRRRTVFPFKDSGANVLTF.